This TCR beta chain is from a study of blood T cell repertoires in COVID-19. Study background: Sources were T cells, B-cell-depleted T cells, or PBMCs; the material itself was cDNA or gDNA.

In the study's own analysis: Reference gene primers were amplified, and this amplification served to estimate nucleated cell counts. Assay used: immunoSEQ multiplex PCR; TCRdb lists only in-frame clones, some missing. V, J and clone size are those of that table, while D and trimming were read from the DNA. This table has fewer than 75,000 clones, less than 90% appearing once. The germline V gene encodes CDR1 ENHRY and CDR2 SYGVKD. There are 14 residues in the CDR3. Trimming cost V 2 bases and J 6 bases; bases outside gene matches: 6. The specimen was peripheral blood. The sequence was collected from a man aged 50 to 60 with active COVID-19. The chain joins TRBV10-3 to TRBJ1-1; TRBD1 matches 7 bases. The CDR3 region is CAISEKGANAEAFF. The DNA of the CDR3 is TGTGCCATCAGTGAGAAGGGGGCTAATGCTGAAGCTTTCTTT.